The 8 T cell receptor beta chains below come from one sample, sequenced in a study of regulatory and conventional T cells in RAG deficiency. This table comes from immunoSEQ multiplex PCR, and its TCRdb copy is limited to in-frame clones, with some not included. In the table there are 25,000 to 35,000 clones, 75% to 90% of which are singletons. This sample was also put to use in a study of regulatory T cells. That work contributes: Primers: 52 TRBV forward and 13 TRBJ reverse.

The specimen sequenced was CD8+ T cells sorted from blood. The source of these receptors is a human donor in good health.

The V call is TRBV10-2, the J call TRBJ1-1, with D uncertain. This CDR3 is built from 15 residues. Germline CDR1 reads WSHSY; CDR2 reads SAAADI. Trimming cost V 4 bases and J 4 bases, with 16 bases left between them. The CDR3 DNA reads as TGCGCCAGCAGTGGGTATCGGGGTTTGGGCACTGAAGCTTTCTTT. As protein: CASSGYRGLGTEAFF.

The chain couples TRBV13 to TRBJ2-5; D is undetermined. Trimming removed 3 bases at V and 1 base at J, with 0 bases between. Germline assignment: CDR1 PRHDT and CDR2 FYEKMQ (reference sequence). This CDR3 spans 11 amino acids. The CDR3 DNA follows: TGTGCCAGCAGCTTCCAAGAGACCCAGTACTTC. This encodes CASSFQETQYF.

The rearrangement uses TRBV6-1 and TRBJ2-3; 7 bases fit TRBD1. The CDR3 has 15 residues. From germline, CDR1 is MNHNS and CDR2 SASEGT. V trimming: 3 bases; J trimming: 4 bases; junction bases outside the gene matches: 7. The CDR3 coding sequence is TGTGCCAGCAGTGATCAAGGGCAGGGGGCAGATACGCAGTATTTT. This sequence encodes CASSDQGQGADTQYF.

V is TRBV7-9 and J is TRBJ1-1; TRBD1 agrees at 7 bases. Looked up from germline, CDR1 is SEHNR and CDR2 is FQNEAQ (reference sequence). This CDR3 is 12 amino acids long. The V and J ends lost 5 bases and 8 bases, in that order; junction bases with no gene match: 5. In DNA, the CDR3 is TGTGCCAGCAGCCCGGACAGGTTGGAAGCTTTCTTT. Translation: CASSPDRLEAFF.

The CDR3 is CASSLDLAGMSYEQYF. DNA for the CDR3: TGTGCCAGCAGCTTAGATCTAGCGGGCATGTCCTACGAGCAGTACTTC. The V gene is TRBV11-3, the J gene TRBJ2-7; TRBD2 matches 8 bases. This CDR3 spans 16 amino acids. CDR1 and CDR2 from the germline V gene are SGHNT and YENEEA. V lost 0 bases and J lost 1; bases outside the gene matches: 5.

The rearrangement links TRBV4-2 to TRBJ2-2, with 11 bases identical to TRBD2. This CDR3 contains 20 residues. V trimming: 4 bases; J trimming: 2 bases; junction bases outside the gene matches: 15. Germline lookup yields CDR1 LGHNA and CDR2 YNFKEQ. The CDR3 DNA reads TGTGCCAGCAGCCCCTTCTCACTACTAGCGGGAGTATCAAACACCGGGGAGCTGTTTTTT. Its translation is CASSPFSLLAGVSNTGELFF.

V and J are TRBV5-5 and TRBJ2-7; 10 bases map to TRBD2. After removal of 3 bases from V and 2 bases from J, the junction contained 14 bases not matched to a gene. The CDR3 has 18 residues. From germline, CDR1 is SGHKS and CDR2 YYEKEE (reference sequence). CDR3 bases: TGTGCCAGCAGCTCCCCTGGCGCCGGGACTAGCGAAGCCTACGAGCAGTACTTC. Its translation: CASSSPGAGTSEAYEQYF.

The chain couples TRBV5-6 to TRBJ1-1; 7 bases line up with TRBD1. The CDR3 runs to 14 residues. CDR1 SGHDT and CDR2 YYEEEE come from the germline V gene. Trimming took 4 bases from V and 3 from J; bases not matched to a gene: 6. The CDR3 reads CASSPGGYDTEAFF. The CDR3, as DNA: TGTGCCAGCAGCCCAGGGGGTTACGACACTGAAGCTTTCTTT.